This T cell receptor (beta chain) was captured in a study of cytomegalovirus exposure and HLA in healthy donors. The PCR used 60 Vbeta and 13 Jbeta primers. TCRdb's table, derived via immunoSEQ multiplex PCR, lists solely in-frame clones and lacks some. This table has tens of thousands of clones, roughly 70% appearing once. V dropped 4 bases and J dropped 0; count of bases not matched to a gene: 8. The germline V gene has CDR1 SQVTM and CDR2 ANQGSEA. This CDR3 has 17 residues. Among the donors, all were healthy bone marrow donors. The specimen sequenced was PBMCs. This TCR came from a woman in her forties or fifties in good health and CMV-seropositive. The rearrangement links TRBV29-1 to TRBJ2-1, with 11 positions matching TRBD2. CDR3 amino acids: CSVGTSGWAGSYNEQFF. CDR3 in DNA: TGCAGCGTTGGGACTAGCGGGTGGGCTGGCTCCTACAATGAGCAGTTCTTC.